This TCR beta chain comes out of a study of OX40 agonist ivuxolimab in advanced cancers. Study context: Patients enrolled in dose escalation were diagnosed with hepatocellular carcinoma, melanoma, renal cell or head and neck cancer.

Study-wide findings and caveats: Antigen specificity was not determined for the expanded peripheral T cells.

Peripheral blood came from all dose cohorts at three timepoints. TCRdb keeps only in-frame clones here, not all; method: immunoSEQ multiplex PCR. The data contain 50,000 to 65,000 clones, about 80% of them seen just once; the ten biggest clones take up roughly 2.1%. The CDR3 length is 12 residues. Trimming removed 6 bases at V and 1 base at J, with 4 bases between. Points on this clone: The target antigen is unknown.

The chain has TRBV23-1 and TRBJ1-5; D unresolved. TRBV23-1 qualifies as an ORF whose function is uncertain. The TCR was taken from an adult with an advanced solid tumor such as melanoma, head and neck, liver or kidney cancer. The source was CD4+ or CD8+ T cells sorted from blood, collected in a trial of the OX40 agonist ivuxolimab. As DNA, the CDR3 is TGCGCCAGCAGGCGAAGCAATCAGCCCCAGCATTTT. It codes for CASRRSNQPQHF.